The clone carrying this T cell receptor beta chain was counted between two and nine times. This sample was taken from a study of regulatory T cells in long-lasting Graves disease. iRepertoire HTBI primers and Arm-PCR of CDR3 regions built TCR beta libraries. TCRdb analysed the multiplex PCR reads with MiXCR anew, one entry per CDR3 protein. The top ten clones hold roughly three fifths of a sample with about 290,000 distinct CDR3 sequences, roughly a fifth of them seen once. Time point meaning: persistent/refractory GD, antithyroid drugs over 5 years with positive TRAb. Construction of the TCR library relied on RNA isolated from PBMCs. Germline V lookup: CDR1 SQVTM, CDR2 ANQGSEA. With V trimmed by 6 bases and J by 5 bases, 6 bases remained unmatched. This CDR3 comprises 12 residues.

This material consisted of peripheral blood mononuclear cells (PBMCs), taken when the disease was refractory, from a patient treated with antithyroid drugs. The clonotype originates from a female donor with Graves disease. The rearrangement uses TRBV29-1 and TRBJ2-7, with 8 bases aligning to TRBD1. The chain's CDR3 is CSVGDRRDEQYF. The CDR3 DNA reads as TGCAGCGTAGGGGACAGGCGCGACGAGCAGTACTTC.